This entry is about one T cell receptor beta chain. Antigen specificity is unknown. The sample comes from a study of regulatory T cells in long-lasting Graves disease. Whole-study results and caveats: A greater number of public clonotypes (approximately 2,700) was shared by persistent patients than by new patients (approximately 1,000). Researchers reported studying only peripheral blood, not thyroid tissue. Favoring TRBV28, TRBJ1-2 and TRBJ2-5 was a feature seen in persistent disease.

With iRepertoire HTBI primers and Arm-PCR of CDR3 regions, TCR beta libraries were built. One entry per CDR3 protein, called by TCRdb with MiXCR from the multiplex PCR reads. The repertoire holds some 250,000 distinct CDR3 sequences, with about 18% as singletons. Germline CDR1 LGHNA, CDR2 YNFKEQ. Trimming stripped 2 bases from V and 4 bases from J, with 11 bases between. This CDR3 has 15 residues. As for time point: newly diagnosed GD, antithyroid drugs for less than 3 months. RNA from PBMCs was the source of the TCR library. These records were also assigned to another study, of T cells in Graves' hyperthyroidism and ophthalmopathy.

The sequence came from a young woman with Graves disease. Source: peripheral blood mononuclear cells (PBMCs), taken at new diagnosis, from a patient treated with antithyroid drugs. The rearrangement links TRBV4-2 to TRBJ2-2; D ambiguous. In DNA form, the CDR3 reads TGTGCCAGCAGCCAACCCGACTGGACCACCGGGGAGCTGTTTTTT. Translating gives CASSQPDWTTGELFF.